The rows below give T cell receptor beta chains drawn from one sample of a study of T cell responses to AZD1222 COVID-19 vaccine. Libraries were prepared by immunoSEQ multiplex PCR; TCRdb keeps only in-frame clonotypes and omits some of them. The repertoire holds 150,000 or so clones, with under 95% as singletons. Sequencing was performed on peripheral blood, taken on day 0 of AZD1222 vaccination. These receptors were taken from an adult in good health. Both conserved end residues are trimmed from each CDR3.

j_call | v_call | cdr3_aa
TRBJ2-1 | TRBV6-4 | ASSFGTGGSNEQF
TRBJ2-7 | TRBV7-2 | ASSLSGSYEQY
TRBJ1-1 | TRBV5-1 | ASSLDRGRRSPEAF
TRBJ2-7 | TRBV27 | ASSDGTSGTHYEQY
TRBJ1-2 | TRBV12-3/TRBV12-4 | ASKRGFSDGYT
TRBJ2-5 | TRBV24-1 | ATSDPLWDRGRETQY
TRBJ1-4 | TRBV6-2/TRBV6-3 | ASSSEGSTNEKLF
TRBJ2-6 | TRBV19 | ASSARDSGANVLT
TRBJ2-3 | TRBV7-6 | ASSLVAGASTDTQY
TRBJ2-2 | TRBV24-1 | ATSDRTGIGELF
TRBJ2-3 | TRBV18 | ASSPPTDTQY
TRBJ2-3 | TRBV12-5 | ASGSGTSGATDTQY
TRBJ2-1 | TRBV4-3 | ASSSGTSHNEQF
TRBJ1-1 | TRBV6-6 | ASRPPWGAETEAF
TRBJ1-5 | TRBV2 | ASNLAGGLGQPQH
TRBJ2-7 | TRBV5-1 | ASSSLGGINEQY
TRBJ2-2 | TRBV4-3 | ASSQVRGRAGELF
TRBJ1-3 | TRBV19 | ASARGFGNTIY
TRBJ2-3 | TRBV7-3 | ASSSGAAQGTDTQY
TRBJ1-2 | TRBV29-1 | SARGIPGYT
TRBJ1-2 | TRBV25-1 | ASSVLGAYGYT
TRBJ2-5 | TRBV5-8 | ASSPYGGGAVETQY
TRBJ1-5 | TRBV6-5 | ASGWVDQPQH
TRBJ2-2 | TRBV19 | ASTPGLNTGELF
TRBJ2-5 | TRBV5-4 | ASSPQGGETQY
TRBJ2-1 | TRBV28 | ASSFGWGEQF
TRBJ2-3 | TRBV7-6 | ASSQLAGGTQY
TRBJ1-1 | TRBV3-1/TRBV3-2 | ASSFGLADTEAF
TRBJ1-6 | TRBV7-2 | ASTPNRGWGSPLH
TRBJ1-6 | TRBV19 | ASSMGAGNSRSPLH
TRBJ1-6 | TRBV5-5 | ASSLGQRSSYNSPLH
TRBJ2-7 | TRBV21-1 | ASSKTSHHQDSYEQY
TRBJ1-6 | TRBV28 | ASSKPSGNNSPLH
TRBJ1-5 | TRBV9 | ASSVGGIRNQPQH
TRBJ2-7 | TRBV5-1 | ASSGGTGENEQY